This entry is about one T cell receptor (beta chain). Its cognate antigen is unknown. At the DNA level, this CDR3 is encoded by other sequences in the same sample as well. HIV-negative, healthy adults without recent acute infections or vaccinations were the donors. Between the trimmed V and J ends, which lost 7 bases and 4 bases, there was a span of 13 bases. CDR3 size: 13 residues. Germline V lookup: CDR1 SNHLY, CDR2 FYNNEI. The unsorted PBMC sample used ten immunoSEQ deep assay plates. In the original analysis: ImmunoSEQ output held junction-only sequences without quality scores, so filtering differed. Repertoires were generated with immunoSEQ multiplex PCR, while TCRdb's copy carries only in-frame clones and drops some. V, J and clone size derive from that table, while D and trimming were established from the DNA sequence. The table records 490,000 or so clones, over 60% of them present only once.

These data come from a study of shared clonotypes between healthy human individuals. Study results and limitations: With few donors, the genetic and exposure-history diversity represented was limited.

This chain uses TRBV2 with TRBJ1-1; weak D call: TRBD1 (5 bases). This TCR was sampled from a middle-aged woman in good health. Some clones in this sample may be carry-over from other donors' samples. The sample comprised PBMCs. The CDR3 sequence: CASTSSRGTEAFF. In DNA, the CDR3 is TGTGCCAGCACTTCTTCAAGGGGCACTGAAGCTTTCTTT.